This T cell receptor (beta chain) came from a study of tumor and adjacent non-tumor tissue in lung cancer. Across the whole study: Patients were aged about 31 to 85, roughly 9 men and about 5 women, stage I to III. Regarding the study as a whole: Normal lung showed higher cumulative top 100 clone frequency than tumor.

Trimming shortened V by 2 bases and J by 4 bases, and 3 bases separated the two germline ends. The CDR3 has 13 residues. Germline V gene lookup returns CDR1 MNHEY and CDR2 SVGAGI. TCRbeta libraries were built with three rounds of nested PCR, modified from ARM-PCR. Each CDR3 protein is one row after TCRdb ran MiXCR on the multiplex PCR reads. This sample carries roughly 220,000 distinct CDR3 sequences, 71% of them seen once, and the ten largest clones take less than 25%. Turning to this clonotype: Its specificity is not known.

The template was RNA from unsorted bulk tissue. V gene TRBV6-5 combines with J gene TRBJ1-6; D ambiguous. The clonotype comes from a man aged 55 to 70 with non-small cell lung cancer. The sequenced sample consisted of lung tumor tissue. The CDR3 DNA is TGTGCCAGCAGTTACGCTTATAATTCACCCCTCCACTTT. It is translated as CASSYAYNSPLHF.